The entry below describes one TCR beta chain. Trimming shortened V by 3 bases and J by 0 bases, and 11 bases separated the two germline ends. Per germline, CDR1 KGHSH and CDR2 LQKENI. The CDR3 runs to 15 residues. This sample was taken from a study of shared clonotypes between healthy human individuals. This table comes from immunoSEQ multiplex PCR, and its TCRdb copy is limited to in-frame clones, with some not included. This sample has over a million clones, with approximately 80% found just once. The receptor comes from a man aged 18 to 30 in good health. Some clones in this sample may be carry-over from other donors' samples. The V call is TRBV18, the J call TRBJ2-5, with no clear D. The sequencing sample was made of memory CD4+ T cells from PBMCs. The subset was: CD45RA-negative fraction. The CDR3 region is CASSPPNMYQETQYF. The CDR3 coding sequence is TGTGCCAGCTCACCTCCTAATATGTACCAAGAGACCCAGTACTTC.